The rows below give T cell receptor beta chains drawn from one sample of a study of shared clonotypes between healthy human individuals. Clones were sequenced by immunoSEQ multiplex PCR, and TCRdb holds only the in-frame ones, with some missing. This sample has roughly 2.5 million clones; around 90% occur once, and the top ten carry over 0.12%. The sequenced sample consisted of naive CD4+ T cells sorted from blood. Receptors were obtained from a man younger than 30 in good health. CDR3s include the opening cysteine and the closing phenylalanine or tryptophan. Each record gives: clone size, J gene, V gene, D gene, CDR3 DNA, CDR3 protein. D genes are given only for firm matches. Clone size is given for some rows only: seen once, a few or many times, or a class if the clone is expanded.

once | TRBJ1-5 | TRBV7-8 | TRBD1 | TGTGCCAGCAGCATTGGACAGGGTGACAATCAGCCCCAGCATTTT | CASSIGQGDNQPQHF
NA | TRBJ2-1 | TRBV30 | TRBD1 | TGTGCCTGGAGACTCGGACAGGGGACTTACAATGAGCAGTTCTTC | CAWRLGQGTYNEQFF
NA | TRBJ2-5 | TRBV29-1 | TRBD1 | TGCAGCGTTAGACAGGGTAGGGAGACCCAGTACTTC | CSVRQGRETQYF
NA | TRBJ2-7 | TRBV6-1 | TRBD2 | TGTGCCAGCAGTGCGGGACTAGCGGGAGACTACGAGCAGTACTTC | CASSAGLAGDYEQYF
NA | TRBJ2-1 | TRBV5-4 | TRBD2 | TGTGCCAGCAGCTCCCCAAGGGCGGGAGGGCACAATGAGCAGTTCTTC | CASSSPRAGGHNEQFF
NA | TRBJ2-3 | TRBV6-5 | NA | TGTGCCAGCAGTTATGATAAGCGAGCAGATACGCAGTATTTT | CASSYDKRADTQYF
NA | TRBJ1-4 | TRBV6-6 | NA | TGTGCCAGCAGCCCTCCAGGAGCAACTAATGAAAAACTGTTTTTT | CASSPPGATNEKLFF
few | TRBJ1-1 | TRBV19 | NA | TGTGCCAGTAGTATTATCCTGAACACTGAAGCTTTCTTT | CASSIILNTEAFF
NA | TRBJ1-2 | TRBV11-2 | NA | TGTGCCAGCAGCGGGGACCCTAACTATGGCTACACCTTC | CASSGDPNYGYTF
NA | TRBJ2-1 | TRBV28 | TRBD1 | TGTGCCAGCAGTCCCTCCGGGACAGGCCCTTACAATGAGCAGTTCTTC | CASSPSGTGPYNEQFF
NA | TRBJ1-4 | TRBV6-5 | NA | TGTGCCAGCGGGGGCAGGGTTAATGAAAAACTGTTTTTT | CASGGRVNEKLFF
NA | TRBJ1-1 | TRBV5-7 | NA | TGTGCCAGCAGCACCCCGCGGGGAATAATGAACACTGAAGCTTTCTTT | CASSTPRGIMNTEAFF
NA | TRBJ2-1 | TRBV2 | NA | TGTGCCAGCAAGTCGGAAGGGCTCAATGAGCAGTTCTTC | CASKSEGLNEQFF
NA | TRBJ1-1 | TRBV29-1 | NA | TGCAGCGTTGTAGGAGTGAACACTGAAGCTTTCTTT | CSVVGVNTEAFF
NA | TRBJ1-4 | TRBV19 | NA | TGTGCCAGTAGTATCTCCGGGAGTGGGACCCCTAATGAAAAACTGTTTTTT | CASSISGSGTPNEKLFF